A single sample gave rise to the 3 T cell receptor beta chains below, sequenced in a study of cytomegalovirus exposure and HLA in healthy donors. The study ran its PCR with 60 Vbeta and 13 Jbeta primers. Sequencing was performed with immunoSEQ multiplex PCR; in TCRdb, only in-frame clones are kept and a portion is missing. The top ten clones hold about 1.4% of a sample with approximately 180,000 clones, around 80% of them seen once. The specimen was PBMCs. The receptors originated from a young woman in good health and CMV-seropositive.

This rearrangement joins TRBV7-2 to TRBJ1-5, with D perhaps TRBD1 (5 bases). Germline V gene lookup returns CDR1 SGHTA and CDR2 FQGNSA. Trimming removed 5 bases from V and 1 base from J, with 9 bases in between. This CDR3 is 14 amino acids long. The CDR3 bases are TGTGCCAGCAGCGCAGGGCTAAGCAATCAGCCCCAGCATTTT. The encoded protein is CASSAGLSNQPQHF.

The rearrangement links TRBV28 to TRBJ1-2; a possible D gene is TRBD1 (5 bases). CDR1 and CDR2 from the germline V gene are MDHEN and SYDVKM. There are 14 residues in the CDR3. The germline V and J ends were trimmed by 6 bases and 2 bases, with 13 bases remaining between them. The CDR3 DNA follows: TGTGCCAGCAGCCCGTCGACAGTAAACTATGGCTACACCTTC. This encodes CASSPSTVNYGYTF.

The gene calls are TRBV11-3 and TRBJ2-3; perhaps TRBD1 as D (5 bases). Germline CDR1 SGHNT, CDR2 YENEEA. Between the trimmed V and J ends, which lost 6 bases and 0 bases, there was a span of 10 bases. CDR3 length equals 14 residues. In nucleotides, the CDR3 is TGTGCCAGCAGGCCAGGGTCTAGCACAGATACGCAGTATTTT. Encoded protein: CASRPGSSTDTQYF.